The next 27 T cell receptor beta chains were all read from a single sample in a study of regulatory dendritic cells for organ transplantation. No cognate antigen is known for these TCRs. CFSE-labeled sorted T cells met regulatory or mature dendritic cells for around 5 days. The data were produced by immunoSEQ multiplex PCR, yet TCRdb's version contains in-frame clones alone and is incomplete. In the table there are 13,000 or so clones, just under 90% of which are singletons. Sequenced input: naive CD8+ T cells from blood cultured with regulatory dendritic cells. Subset meaning: CD45RA+ naive T cells. These receptors were obtained from a human donor in good health.

The genes are TRBV15 and TRBJ1-1; 10 bases line up with TRBD1. There are 16 residues in the CDR3. With V trimmed by 2 bases and J by 4 bases, 7 bases remained unmatched. The germline CDR1 and CDR2 sequences are LNHNV and YYDKDF (reference sequence). In DNA, the CDR3 is TGTGCCACCAGCAGACCTGAGGACAGGGGGAGCACTGAAGCTTTCTTT. The encoded protein is CATSRPEDRGSTEAFF.

This chain joins TRBV7-3 and TRBJ1-5; D is unresolved. Germline V CDR1 and CDR2: SGHTA, FQGTGA. V was clipped by 5 bases and J by 7 bases, with 18 bases between them. The CDR3 extends over 15 amino acids. The CDR3 region is CASSTNRVRRQPQHF. CDR3 in DNA: TGTGCCAGCAGCACGAATCGGGTCCGCCGGCAGCCCCAGCATTTT.

The rearrangement joins TRBV15 to TRBJ1-3; D is undetermined. The CDR3 runs 15 residues. The V end lost 0 bases, the J end lost 0 bases, and 6 bases lay between the germline ends. Germline V gene data show CDR1 as LNHNV and CDR2 as YYDKDF (reference sequence). The CDR3 loop is CATSRDRGSGNTIYF. The CDR3 coding sequence is TGTGCCACCAGCAGAGATCGTGGCTCTGGAAACACCATATATTTT.

This sequence joins TRBV7-9 and TRBJ2-1; perhaps TRBD1 as D (6 bases). The CDR3 runs to 16 residues. Trimming stripped 5 bases from V and 1 base from J, with 15 bases between. From germline, CDR1 is SEHNR and CDR2 FQNEAQ (reference sequence). For the CDR3, the DNA is TGTGCCAGCAGCGGGGTAGGGCAGGGGTCCTACAATGAGCAGTTCTTC. It specifies CASSGVGQGSYNEQFF. The full variable domain, with the rest looked up from reference TRBV7-9 and TRBJ2-1, is DTGVSQNPRHKITKRGQNVTFRCDPISEHNRLYWYRQTLGQGPEFLTYFQNEAQLEKSRLLSDRFSAERPKGSFSTLEIQRTEQGDSAMYLCASSGVGQGSYNEQFFGPGTRLTVL.

V is TRBV7-2 and J is TRBJ2-2; 7 bases line up with TRBD1. From germline, CDR1 is SGHTA and CDR2 FQGNSA. This CDR3 spans 18 amino acids. With V trimmed by 6 bases and J by 5 bases, 18 bases remained unmatched. CDR3 sequence (DNA): TGTGCCAGCAGACGAACGGACGGGTCAGGGGGTCTAACCGGGGAGCTGTTTTTT. Its protein product is CASRRTDGSGGLTGELFF.

This clone came up once. The V gene is TRBV7-9, the J gene TRBJ2-2; 8 positions agree with TRBD1. Germline CDR1 reads SEHNR; CDR2 reads FQNEAQ (reference sequence). The CDR3 loop spans 15 amino acids. V gave up 7 bases and J gave up 7 bases; unmatched junction bases: 11. The CDR3 DNA reads TGTGCCAGCACCGAGTGGACAGGGCTGATCGGGGAGCTGTTTTTT. As protein: CASTEWTGLIGELFF.

The chain couples TRBV2 to TRBJ2-1; D call uncertain. Trimming took off 7 bases at V and 0 bases at J, with 13 bases between the two ends. The CDR3 is made up of 15 amino acids. The germline CDR1 and CDR2 sequences are SNHLY and FYNNEI. Here the CDR3 reads CASISSAGSYNEQFF. The CDR3 region has the DNA TGTGCCAGCATTTCCTCCGCCGGCTCCTACAATGAGCAGTTCTTC.

The V gene is TRBV27, the J gene TRBJ2-7, with TRBD2 identical over 14 bases. The CDR3 has 17 residues. Germline V gene data show CDR1 as MNHEY and CDR2 as SMNVEV (reference sequence). The V segment lost 4 bases and the J segment 1 base; nucleotides outside the gene matches: 6. CDR3 sequence: CASSSTSGGDGSYEQYF. The CDR3 DNA follows: TGTGCCAGCAGTTCGACTAGCGGGGGGGACGGATCCTACGAGCAGTACTTC.

The J gene is TRBJ2-7, the V gene TRBV11-2, with a tentative D call TRBD1 (5 bases). Looked up from germline, CDR1 is SGHAT and CDR2 is FQNNGV. The ends were cut back, 0 bases at V and 5 bases at J, with 11 bases in the middle. The CDR3 consists of 14 residues. The CDR3 loop is CASSLDPAQDEQYF. CDR3 DNA: TGTGCCAGCAGCTTAGATCCAGCACAGGACGAGCAGTACTTC. Full variable domain (rest looked up from reference TRBV11-2 and TRBJ2-7): EAGVAQSPRYKIIEKRQSVAFWCNPISGHATLYWYQQILGQGPKLLIQFQNNGVVDDSQLPKDRFSAERLKGVDSTLKIQPAKLEDSAVYLCASSLDPAQDEQYFGPGTRLTVT.

The chain has TRBV6-5 and TRBJ2-7; D might be TRBD1 (6 bases). This CDR3 has 14 amino acids. V was clipped by 5 bases and J by 0 bases, with 11 bases between them. Germline V lookup: CDR1 MNHEY, CDR2 SVGAGI. In nucleotides, the CDR3 is TGTGCCAGCAGTCTTACAGGGATCTCCTACGAGCAGTACTTC. Protein: CASSLTGISYEQYF.

The rearrangement uses TRBV29-1 and TRBJ2-5; D is perhaps TRBD2 (5 bases). Germline CDR1 is SQVTM and CDR2 is ANQGSEA. The CDR3 covers 13 residues. The V end was cut by 3 bases, the J end by 4 bases, with 12 bases between. DNA of the CDR3: TGCAGCGTTGACCAGGCGGGTAGAGAGACCCAGTACTTC. This translates into CSVDQAGRETQYF.

The chain combines TRBV11-2 with TRBJ2-2; D unresolved. V dropped 5 bases and J dropped 6 bases, with 13 bases sitting between them. Germline CDR1 SGHAT, CDR2 FQNNGV. The CDR3 is made up of 14 amino acids. CDR3 amino acids: CASSPSTGAGELFF. The DNA of the CDR3 is TGTGCCAGCAGCCCCTCGACCGGCGCCGGGGAGCTGTTTTTT.

A remark on this clone: At one end the junction does not follow the germline gene, possibly because of a read error. The J gene is TRBJ1-2, the V gene TRBV6-5, with unresolved D. The germline V gene has CDR1 MNHEY and CDR2 SVGAGI. CDR3 length equals 11 residues. The CDR3 sequence: CASSYSSFVYF. The DNA for the CDR3 is TGTGCCAGCAGTTACTCGAGTTTTGTGTACTTC.

The chain couples TRBV7-6 to TRBJ2-1, with D unresolved. V lost 6 bases, J lost 6 bases, and 15 bases lay in between. Per the germline V gene, CDR1 is SGHVS and CDR2 is FNYEAQ. The length of the CDR3 is 14 residues. CDR3 sequence (DNA): TGTGCCAGCAGTTTTGGGCCTGCCACCAATGAGCAGTTCTTC. Translated, it gives CASSFGPATNEQFF.

The chain combines TRBV6-5 with TRBJ1-2; 8 bases agree with TRBD1. CDR3 size: 14 residues. The V and J ends lost 6 bases and 0 bases, in that order; junction bases with no gene match: 3. Germline V gene data show CDR1 as MNHEY and CDR2 as SVGAGI. DNA of the CDR3: TGTGCCAGCAGCACAGGGGGAGCTAACTATGGCTACACCTTC. Encoded protein: CASSTGGANYGYTF.

The chain combines TRBV4-3 with TRBJ2-5; no clear D. Trimming shortened V by 0 bases and J by 2 bases, and 10 bases separated the two germline ends. The germline CDR1 and CDR2 sequences are LGHNA and YSLEER. This CDR3 contains 15 residues. The CDR3 DNA sequence: TGCGCCAGCAGCCAAGATATACAGAGACAAGAGACCCAGTACTTC. This sequence encodes CASSQDIQRQETQYF.

The chain couples TRBV4-3 to TRBJ2-7; D might be TRBD1 or TRBD2, each matching 5 bases. The CDR3 has 13 amino acids. Trimming cost V 0 bases and J 4 bases, with 7 bases left between them. CDR1 LGHNA and CDR2 YSLEER come from the germline V gene. In DNA form, the CDR3 reads TGCGCCAGCAGCCAAGAATGGGGGTACGAGCAGTACTTC. Protein product: CASSQEWGYEQYF.

The chain couples TRBV7-9 to TRBJ1-5; D gene unclear. Per germline, CDR1 SEHNR and CDR2 FQNEAQ (reference sequence). This CDR3 is built from 12 residues. Trimming pared 3 bases from V and 9 bases from J, leaving 9 bases between. CDR3 sequence: CASSLFGGPQHF. Here the CDR3 DNA reads TGTGCCAGCAGCTTGTTCGGAGGGCCCCAGCATTTT. The whole variable domain, remainder taken from reference TRBV7-9 and TRBJ1-5, is DTGVSQNPRHKITKRGQNVTFRCDPISEHNRLYWYRQTLGQGPEFLTYFQNEAQLEKSRLLSDRFSAERPKGSFSTLEIQRTEQGDSAMYLCASSLFGGPQHFGDGTRLSIL.

This sequence joins TRBV4-1 and TRBJ2-1; 13 positions agree with TRBD2. V lost 2 bases and J lost 10; bases outside the gene matches: 8. The CDR3 totals 16 residues. Germline CDR1 MGHRA, CDR2 YSYEKL. The CDR3 region has the DNA TGCGCCAGCAGCCAACTACTAGCGGGAGGGCTCCCGGAGCAGTTCTTC. Its protein product is CASSQLLAGGLPEQFF.

V and J are TRBV27 and TRBJ2-1, with TRBD2 matching over 7 bases. V gave up 3 bases and J gave up 3 bases; unmatched junction bases: 8. The CDR3 covers 16 residues. Per the germline V gene, CDR1 is MNHEY and CDR2 is SMNVEV (reference sequence). The CDR3: CASSLGSPGGYNEQFF. As DNA, the CDR3 is TGTGCCAGCAGTTTGGGCTCCCCGGGAGGCTACAATGAGCAGTTCTTC.

The chain has TRBV28 and TRBJ2-7; 8 bases match TRBD1. The CDR3 sequence is 14 residues long. Germline CDR1 reads MDHEN; CDR2 reads SYDVKM. J gave up 4 bases and V 5 bases, and 7 bases lay outside the gene matches. DNA for the CDR3: TGTGCCAGCAGTCCCCTACAGGGGGGATACGAGCAGTACTTC. This translates into CASSPLQGGYEQYF. The full variable domain, with the rest looked up from reference TRBV28 and TRBJ2-7, is DVKVTQSSRYLVKRTGEKVFLECVQDMDHENMFWYRQDPGLGLRLIYFSYDVKMKEKGDIPEGYSVSREKKERFSLILESASTNQTSMYLCASSPLQGGYEQYFGPGTRLTVT.

The chain uses TRBV25-1 and TRBJ1-1, with D perhaps matching TRBD1 (5 bases). Germline V gene data show CDR1 as MGHDK and CDR2 as SYGVNS. The CDR3 consists of 13 residues. Trimming left V 4 bases short and J 5 bases short, with 11 bases between. The CDR3 loop reads CASSVEGLTEAFF. CDR3 nucleotide sequence: TGTGCCAGCAGTGTTGAGGGGCTGACTGAAGCTTTCTTT.

The chain links TRBV28 to TRBJ1-1, with 7 bases identical to TRBD1. The CDR3 has 15 amino acids. Germline assignment: CDR1 MDHEN and CDR2 SYDVKM. V gave up 5 bases and J gave up 0 bases; unmatched junction bases: 6. CDR3 DNA sequence: TGTGCCAGCAGTCCCCGACAGGGTGTGAACACTGAAGCTTTCTTT. Encoded protein: CASSPRQGVNTEAFF.

The chain recombines TRBV28 with TRBJ2-2; D gene uncertain. The CDR3 is made up of 12 amino acids. Germline CDR1 and CDR2: MDHEN and SYDVKM. Deletions cut 5 bases from V and 5 bases from J, with 6 bases between. The CDR3 here is CASSDRTGELFF. As DNA, the CDR3 is TGTGCCAGCAGTGATCGGACCGGGGAGCTGTTTTTT.

The V call is TRBV9, the J call TRBJ2-2; D remains unclear. There are 15 residues in the CDR3. V dropped 2 bases and J dropped 0 bases, with 8 bases sitting between them. The germline gives CDR1 SGDLS, CDR2 YYNGEE. CDR3 DNA: TGTGCCAGCAGCGTCTTCGGGTCGAACACCGGGGAGCTGTTTTTT. This codes for CASSVFGSNTGELFF. The variable domain in full, with the rest retrieved from reference TRBV9 and TRBJ2-2, is DSGVTQTPKHLITATGQRVTLRCSPRSGDLSVYWYQQSLDQGLQFLIQYYNGEERAKGNILERFSAQQFPDLHSELNLSSLELGDSALYFCASSVFGSNTGELFFGEGSRLTVL.

The chain carries TRBV11-3 and TRBJ2-5, with 7 bases aligning to TRBD1. CDR1 is SGHNT and CDR2 is YENEEA in the germline V gene. The V and J ends lost 3 bases and 5 bases, in that order; junction bases with no gene match: 3. There are 13 residues in the CDR3. CDR3 coding DNA: TGTGCCAGCAGCTTTGGGACAGTGGAGACCCAGTACTTC. Residues: CASSFGTVETQYF.

This clone was picked up one time. The rearrangement joins TRBV27 to TRBJ2-5; D is unresolved. The DNA end is a closer match to TRBJ2-7, so the J assignment may be wrong. Per the germline V gene, CDR1 is MNHEY and CDR2 is SMNVEV (reference sequence). The CDR3 is made up of 14 amino acids. Here the CDR3 reads CASSFGPGNYEQYF. Written as DNA, the CDR3 is TGTGCCAGCAGTTTTGGACCGGGCAACTACGAGCAGTACTTC.